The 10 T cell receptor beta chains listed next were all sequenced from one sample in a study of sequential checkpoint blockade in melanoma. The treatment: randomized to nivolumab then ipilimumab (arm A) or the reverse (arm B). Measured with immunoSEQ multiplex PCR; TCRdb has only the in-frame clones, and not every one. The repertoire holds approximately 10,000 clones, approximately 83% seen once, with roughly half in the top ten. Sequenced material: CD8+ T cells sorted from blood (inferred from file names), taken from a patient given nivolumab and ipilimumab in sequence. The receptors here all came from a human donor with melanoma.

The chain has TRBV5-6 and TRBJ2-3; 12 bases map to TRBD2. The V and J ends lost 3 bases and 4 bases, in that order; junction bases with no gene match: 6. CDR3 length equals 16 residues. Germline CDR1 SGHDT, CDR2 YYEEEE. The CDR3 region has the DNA TGTGCCAGCAGCTCCGGACTAGCGGGGAGGGCAGATACGCAGTATTTT. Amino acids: CASSSGLAGRADTQYF.

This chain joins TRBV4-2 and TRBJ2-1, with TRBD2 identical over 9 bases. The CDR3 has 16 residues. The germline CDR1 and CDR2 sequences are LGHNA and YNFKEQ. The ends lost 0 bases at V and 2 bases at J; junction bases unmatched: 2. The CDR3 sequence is CASSQDPSGAYNEQFF. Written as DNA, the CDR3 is TGTGCCAGCAGCCAAGATCCTAGCGGGGCCTACAATGAGCAGTTCTTC.

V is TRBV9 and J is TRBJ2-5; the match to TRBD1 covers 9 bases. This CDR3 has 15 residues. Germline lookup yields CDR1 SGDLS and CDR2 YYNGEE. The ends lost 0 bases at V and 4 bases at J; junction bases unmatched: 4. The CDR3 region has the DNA TGTGCCAGCAGCGTAGAACAGGGGGCCAGAGAGACCCAGTACTTC. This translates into CASSVEQGARETQYF.

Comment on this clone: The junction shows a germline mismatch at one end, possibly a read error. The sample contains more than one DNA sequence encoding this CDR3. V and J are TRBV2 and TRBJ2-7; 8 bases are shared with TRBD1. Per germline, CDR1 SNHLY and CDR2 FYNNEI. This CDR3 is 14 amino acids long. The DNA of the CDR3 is TGCGCCAGCATCCTAGGACAGGGTCTCTACGAGCAGTACTTC. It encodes CASILGQGLYEQYF.

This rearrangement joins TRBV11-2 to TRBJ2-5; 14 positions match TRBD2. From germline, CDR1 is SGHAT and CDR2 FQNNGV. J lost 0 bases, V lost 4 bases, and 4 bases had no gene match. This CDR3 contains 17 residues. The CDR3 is CASSSRTSGGYQETQYF. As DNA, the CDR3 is TGTGCCAGCAGCTCCCGGACTAGCGGGGGGTACCAAGAGACCCAGTACTTC.

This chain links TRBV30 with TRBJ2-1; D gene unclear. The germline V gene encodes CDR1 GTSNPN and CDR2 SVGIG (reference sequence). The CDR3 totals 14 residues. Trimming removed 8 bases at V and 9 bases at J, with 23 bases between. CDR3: CAASDSDRRGEQFF. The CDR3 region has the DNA TGTGCCGCGAGTGATTCCGACCGTCGAGGTGAGCAGTTCTTC.

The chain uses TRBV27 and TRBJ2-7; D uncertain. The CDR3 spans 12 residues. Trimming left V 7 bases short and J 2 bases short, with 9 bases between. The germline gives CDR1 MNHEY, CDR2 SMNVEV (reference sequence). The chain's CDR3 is CASKSRAYEQYF. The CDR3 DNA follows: TGTGCCAGCAAGTCCCGGGCCTACGAGCAGTACTTC.

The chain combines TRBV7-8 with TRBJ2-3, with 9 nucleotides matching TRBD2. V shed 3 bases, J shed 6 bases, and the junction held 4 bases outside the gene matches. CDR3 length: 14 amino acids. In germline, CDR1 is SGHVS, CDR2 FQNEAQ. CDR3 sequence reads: CASSFWLAGDTQYF. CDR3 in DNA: TGTGCCAGCAGCTTTTGGCTAGCGGGGGATACGCAGTATTTT.

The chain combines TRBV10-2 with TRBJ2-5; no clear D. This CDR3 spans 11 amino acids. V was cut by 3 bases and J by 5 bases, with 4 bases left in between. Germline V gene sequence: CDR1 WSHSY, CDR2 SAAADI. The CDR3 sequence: CASSERETQYF. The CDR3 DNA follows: TGCGCCAGCAGTGAACGGGAGACCCAGTACTTC.

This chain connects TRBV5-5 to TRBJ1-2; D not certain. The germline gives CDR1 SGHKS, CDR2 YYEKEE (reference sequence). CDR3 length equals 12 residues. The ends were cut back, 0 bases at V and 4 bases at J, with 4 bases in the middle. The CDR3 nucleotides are TGTGCCAGCAGCTTGGGCAGCTATGGCTACACCTTC. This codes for CASSLGSYGYTF.